This T cell receptor beta chain was recovered during a study of identifying expanded T cells in peripheral blood. The study, taken as a whole, reports: Variance in clone template counts between roughly two-week samples significantly increased with total template count across all healthy donors.

Regarding this clone: What it binds is not known.

TCRdb's copy holds only in-frame clones and misses some; the assay was immunoSEQ multiplex PCR. The data hold about 86,000 clones, with roughly 88% observed a single time. The germline CDR1 and CDR2 sequences are MNHEY and SMNVEV (reference sequence). The CDR3 consists of 15 residues. The ends lost 2 bases at V and 8 bases at J; junction bases unmatched: 8. This receptor was identified in a person between 18 and 75 years old in good health. This chain links TRBV27 with TRBJ2-1; 8 bases fit TRBD1. Material for sequencing was blood. The chain's CDR3 is CASSLKQGVGYEQFF. The CDR3 nucleotides are TGTGCCAGCAGTTTAAAACAGGGGGTTGGTTATGAGCAGTTCTTC.